This T cell receptor beta chain was recovered during a study of CD8 T cells in Susac syndrome. The CDR3 consists of 14 residues. V shed 1 base and J shed 0 bases, with 6 bases lying between them. Germline values: CDR1 MDHEN, CDR2 SYDVKM. Random hexamers were used to reverse transcribe the RNA input (roughly 0.5 to 1 ug). TCR beta CDR3 was amplified by immunoSEQ multiplex PCR. This amplification extended across 54 Vbeta and 13 Jbeta segments. Each CDR3 protein gets one entry after TCRdb re-called the immunoSEQ multiplex PCR reads with MiXCR. The table includes 200,000 to 250,000 distinct CDR3 sequences, 95% detected once. Sequencing targeted TCR beta in blood CD8+ and CD4+ T cells. Negative isolation was used for CD8+ and CD4+ T cells, and FACS enrichment was applied to TEMRA cells.

The V call is TRBV28, the J call TRBJ1-2; D unresolved. Sequences were obtained from CD4+ T cells from PBMCs. The sequence was collected from a human donor with multiple sclerosis. Here the CDR3 DNA reads TGTGCCAGCAGTTTATCGAACGCTAACTATGGCTACACCTTC. Residues: CASSLSNANYGYTF.